The rows below give T cell receptor beta chains drawn from one sample of a study of CD8 T cells in Susac syndrome. TCRdb passed the immunoSEQ multiplex PCR reads through MiXCR, listing each CDR3 protein once. The profile covers about 210,000 distinct CDR3 sequences, with about 93% appearing a single time and approximately 0.1% taken by the ten largest. Source material: CD4+ T cells from PBMCs. These receptors were taken from a human donor in good health. Each CDR3 is given with its conserved first and last residue. The order of the fields is J gene, clone size, V gene, D gene, CDR3 DNA, CDR3 protein. D genes are given only for firm matches. Clone size is stated in some rows and not others, as once, few, many or a class when expanded.

TRBJ2-7	NA	TRBV10-3	NA	TGTGCCATCAGCCCCCAGGGATACGAGCAGTACTTC	CAISPQGYEQYF
TRBJ2-2	once	TRBV23-1	NA	NA	CASSHRAETPGSCFF
TRBJ2-7	once	TRBV4-1	NA	TGCGCCAGCAGCCAGTCGGGGACAAGGGGTACCTACGAGCAGTACTTC	CASSQSGTRGTYEQYF
TRBJ2-7	NA	TRBV13	TRBD2	TGTGCCAGCAGCTTAGGCGCCCTAGCGGGGGGATCCTCCGAGCAGTACTTC	CASSLGALAGGSSEQYF
TRBJ2-4	NA	TRBV6-6	NA	TGTGCCAGCAGTTACGTCCGACACTTCTTCTCGGACATTCAGTACTTC	CASSYVRHFFSDIQYF
TRBJ1-2	NA	TRBV20-1	NA	TGCAGTGCTTCCGGGACACGCGGGTATGGCTACACCTTC	CSASGTRGYGYTF
TRBJ2-3	NA	TRBV20-1	NA	TGCAGTGCTAGAGTACCGGCAGATACGCAGTATTTT	CSARVPADTQYF
TRBJ2-7	NA	TRBV29-1	NA	TGCAGCGCTGGGACTCTATCCAGCGAGCAGTACTTC	CSAGTLSSEQYF
TRBJ2-6	NA	TRBV6-2/TRBV6-3	NA	TGTGCCAGCACTCGATCCTTGGGGGCTGGGGCCAACGTCCTGACTTTC	CASTRSLGAGANVLTF
TRBJ2-5	NA	TRBV20-1	TRBD2	TGCAGTGCTAGTCGAGCGGGGGGGACATGGGAAGAGACCCAGTACTTC	CSASRAGGTWEETQYF
TRBJ2-7	NA	TRBV4-2	NA	TGTGCCAGCAGCCCAACTGACGGCGGGGCTGGGGAGCAGTACTTC	CASSPTDGGAGEQYF
TRBJ1-5	NA	TRBV10-3	NA	TGTGCCATCAGTGAGTCGGGACGGAATCAGCCCCAGCATTTT	CAISESGRNQPQHF
TRBJ2-4	NA	TRBV5-6	NA	TGTGCCAGCAGCTTGTTGGGGGAGCTAGCCAAAAACATTCAGTACTTC	CASSLLGELAKNIQYF
TRBJ2-5	NA	TRBV6-5	NA	TGTGCCAGCAGGCTTCAGGGGAAGGGGGAGACCCAGTACTTC	CASRLQGKGETQYF
TRBJ1-5	NA	TRBV15	NA	TGTGCCACCCAGACGTTTGCGGCGTTCGATCAGCCCCAGCATTTT	CATQTFAAFDQPQHF
TRBJ2-6	NA	TRBV2	NA	TGTGCCAGCAGTGAAGCGTCCCCGGCAGGGCGGGTTTTCTCTGGGGCCAACGTCCTGACTTTC	CASSEASPAGRVFSGANVLTF
TRBJ1-2	NA	TRBV28	TRBD1	TGTGCCAGCGAGATCTCGGGACAGGAAAACGGCGGCTACACCTTC	CASEISGQENGGYTF
TRBJ1-2	once	TRBV30	NA	TGTGCCTGGAGTTGGCTTCAAGGCTACACCTTC	CAWSWLQGYTF
TRBJ2-3	NA	TRBV5-1	NA	TGCGCCAGCCACCTGGGAGATACGCAGTATTTT	CASHLGDTQYF
TRBJ2-1	NA	TRBV14	NA	TGTGCCAGCAGCCAAGGGAGTGAGCAGTTCTTC	CASSQGSEQFF
TRBJ1-5	NA	TRBV27	NA	TGTGCCAGCAGTTTAACGGCAGGGATGGGTCAGCCCCAGCATTTT	CASSLTAGMGQPQHF
TRBJ1-3	NA	TRBV14	TRBD1	TGTGCCAGCAGACGGACAGGGGCTGGAAACACCATATATTTT	CASRRTGAGNTIYF
TRBJ1-1	NA	TRBV3-1	NA	TGTGCCAGCAGCCACTTGGGGGGCGGTAGGTCTGAAGCTTTCTTT	CASSHLGGGRSEAFF
TRBJ1-6	NA	TRBV4-3	NA	TGCGCCAGCAGCCGCGCCCCAGCGGGTTCACCCCTCCACTTT	CASSRAPAGSPLHF
TRBJ1-2	NA	TRBV5-1	TRBD1	TGCGCCAGCAGCCGACAGGGCTATGGCTACACCTTC	CASSRQGYGYTF
TRBJ1-2	NA	TRBV20-1	TRBD1	TGCAGTGCTAGATCTGACAGGGAAATCTATGGCTACACCTTC	CSARSDREIYGYTF
TRBJ2-6	once	TRBV2	NA	TGTGCCATTGTAAAGACAAGGGGGACTCTCGGGGCCAACGTCCTGACTTTC	CAIVKTRGTLGANVLTF
TRBJ2-6	NA	TRBV3-1	NA	TGTGCCAGCACCCTTTCCAGGGCCGGCAGTGGGGCCAACGTCCTGACTTTC	CASTLSRAGSGANVLTF
TRBJ1-2	once	TRBV5-6	TRBD1	TGTGCCAGCAGCTATGGGACAGACTATGGCTACACCTTC	CASSYGTDYGYTF
TRBJ1-2	once	TRBV4-1	NA	TGCGCCAGCAGCCAAACCCGGGACTATGGCTACACCTTC	CASSQTRDYGYTF